The 15 T cell receptor beta chains below come from one sample, sequenced in a study of blood T cell repertoires in COVID-19. Libraries were prepared by immunoSEQ multiplex PCR; TCRdb keeps only in-frame clonotypes and omits some of them. The table has roughly 440,000 clones, 70% to 90% seen once. Source material: peripheral blood. The receptors come from a woman in her fifties or sixties with COVID-19, enrolled during active disease.

The chain employs TRBV2 and TRBJ1-4; D perhaps matches TRBD1 (5 bases). The CDR3 spans 14 residues. Germline loops: CDR1 SNHLY, CDR2 FYNNEI. The germline V and J ends were trimmed by 7 bases and 3 bases, with 12 bases remaining between them. CDR3 bases: TGTGCCAGCATCAGGGATGGGTCTAATGAAAAACTGTTTTTT. Protein product: CASIRDGSNEKLFF. The variable domain in full, completed from reference TRBV2 and TRBJ1-4, reads EPEVTQTPSHQVTQMGQEVILRCVPISNHLYFYWYRQILGQKVEFLVSFYNNEISEKSEIFDDQFSVERPDGSNFTLKIRSTKLEDSAMYFCASIRDGSNEKLFFGSGTQLSVL.

The chain uses TRBV14 and TRBJ2-1; TRBD2 aligns across 7 bases. Germline CDR1 SGHDN, CDR2 FVKESK. Unmatched junction bases numbered 11, after V lost 4 bases and J lost 8 bases. CDR3 length: 15 amino acids. The CDR3 loop reads CASSPSGIRVDEQFF. In DNA, the CDR3 is TGTGCCAGCAGCCCCAGCGGGATACGAGTCGATGAGCAGTTCTTC.

CDR3 sequence reads: CASSSRESNTEAFF. The CDR3 DNA reads as TGTGCCAGCAGTTCACGGGAGTCGAACACTGAAGCTTTCTTT. The rearrangement joins TRBV27 to TRBJ1-1; unclear D gene. CDR1 and CDR2 from the germline V gene are MNHEY and SMNVEV (reference sequence). Trimming stripped 4 bases from V and 1 base from J, with 10 bases between. The CDR3 is 14 amino acids.

V gene TRBV7-3 combines with J gene TRBJ2-3; D might be TRBD1 (5 bases). Trimming shortened V by 0 bases and J by 4 bases, and 5 bases separated the two germline ends. This CDR3 region has 13 residues. The germline V gene encodes CDR1 SGHTA and CDR2 FQGTGA. In DNA form, the CDR3 reads TGTGCCAGCAGCTTAACCAGGGCAGATACGCAGTATTTT. Amino acid sequence: CASSLTRADTQYF.

The genes are TRBV5-5 and TRBJ2-7, with D possibly TRBD2 on 6 matching bases. V was pared by 1 base and J by 2 bases, with 16 bases between. This CDR3 comprises 16 residues. Germline V gives CDR1 SGHKS, CDR2 YYEKEE (reference sequence). CDR3 residues: CASSLTPSGGTYEQYF. DNA for the CDR3: TGTGCCAGCAGCTTGACCCCCAGTGGGGGGACCTACGAGCAGTACTTC.

This clone was counted between two and nine times. The V gene is TRBV7-2, the J gene TRBJ1-1; D call uncertain. Germline loops: CDR1 SGHTA, CDR2 FQGNSA. The CDR3 loop spans 16 amino acids. Deletions cut 3 bases from V and 0 bases from J, with 14 bases between. CDR3 residues: CASSFGQARLNTEAFF. CDR3 coding DNA: TGTGCCAGCAGCTTTGGGCAGGCCCGCCTGAACACTGAAGCTTTCTTT.

The gene calls are TRBV6-6 and TRBJ2-2, with D hard to call. From germline, CDR1 is MNHNY and CDR2 SVGAGI (reference sequence). The CDR3 consists of 16 residues. V gave up 2 bases and J gave up 1 base, with 11 bases separating them. The chain's CDR3 is CASSYLETWNTGELFF. The CDR3 bases are TGTGCCAGCAGTTACCTAGAGACCTGGAACACCGGGGAGCTGTTTTTT.

J is TRBJ2-3 and V is TRBV4-1; a weak D match, TRBD2 (5 bases). Germline V gene data show CDR1 as MGHRA and CDR2 as YSYEKL. The CDR3 length is 15 residues. The germline V and J ends were trimmed by 2 bases and 7 bases, with 16 bases remaining between them. In DNA form, the CDR3 reads TGCGCCAGCAGCCAAATTGACTTAGCGCCCAATACGCAGTATTTT. It translates to CASSQIDLAPNTQYF.

The chain employs TRBV11-2 and TRBJ1-1, with D maybe TRBD1 (5 bases). The CDR3 covers 15 residues. Trimming took off 2 bases at V and 0 bases at J, with 10 bases between the two ends. The germline V gene has CDR1 SGHAT and CDR2 FQNNGV. DNA for the CDR3: TGTGCCAGCAGCTTAAGAAGGGGCATGAACACTGAAGCTTTCTTT. Translation: CASSLRRGMNTEAFF.

The chain employs TRBV9 and TRBJ2-7; TRBD1 matches at 10 bases. Germline lookup yields CDR1 SGDLS and CDR2 YYNGEE. The CDR3 is 14 residues long. The V and J ends lost 4 bases and 3 bases, in that order; junction bases with no gene match: 4. The CDR3 DNA reads as TGTGCCAGCAGCTGGGACAGGGGAGGCTACGAGCAGTACTTC. It is translated as CASSWDRGGYEQYF. Looking up the rest from reference TRBV9 and TRBJ2-7 gives the full variable domain: DSGVTQTPKHLITATGQRVTLRCSPRSGDLSVYWYQQSLDQGLQFLIQYYNGEERAKGNILERFSAQQFPDLHSELNLSSLELGDSALYFCASSWDRGGYEQYFGPGTRLTVT.

The V gene is TRBV6-5, the J gene TRBJ1-3; no reliable D call. The CDR3 has 13 residues. The V gene lost 2 bases and the J gene lost 2 bases, with 4 bases spanning the gap. Germline V gives CDR1 MNHEY, CDR2 SVGAGI. CDR3 residues: CASSYDTGNTIYF. Written as DNA, the CDR3 is TGTGCCAGCAGTTACGACACTGGAAACACCATATATTTT.

The J gene is TRBJ1-1, the V gene TRBV5-1; possible D gene TRBD1, 6 bases. V gave up 1 base and J gave up 0 bases, with 10 bases separating them. CDR3 size: 15 residues. The germline CDR1 and CDR2 sequences are SGHRS and YFSETQ. CDR3: CASSLLTGMNTEAFF. CDR3 coding DNA: TGCGCCAGCAGCTTGTTGACAGGTATGAACACTGAAGCTTTCTTT.

This chain uses TRBV7-2 with TRBJ1-1; D not certain. This CDR3 is built from 13 residues. Trimming stripped 5 bases from V and 1 base from J, with 8 bases between. The germline V gene encodes CDR1 SGHTA and CDR2 FQGNSA. The CDR3 is CASSPPRNTEAFF. CDR3 nucleotide sequence: TGTGCCAGCAGCCCCCCCAGGAACACTGAAGCTTTCTTT.

To note about this clone: Sequence at one end of the junction differs from germline and may be a read error. The chain recombines TRBV3-1 (or the pseudogene TRBV3-2) with TRBJ2-7; TRBD2 is a possible D gene (5 bases). The CDR3 totals 12 residues. The germline CDR1 and CDR2 sequences are LGHDT and YNNKEL (reference sequence). CDR3 coding DNA: TGTGCCAGCAGCCAAGGAGGGCGCGAACGTATCTTC. It encodes CASSQGGRERIF.

The chain has TRBV7-9 and TRBJ2-7; weak D call: TRBD2 (5 bases). Trimming removed 5 bases at V and 3 bases at J, with 14 bases between. The CDR3 has 14 residues. Germline V CDR1 and CDR2: SEHNR, FQNEAQ (reference sequence). This CDR3 reads CASSPRRGVYEQYF. The CDR3 bases are TGTGCCAGCAGCCCCCGACGGGGTGTCTACGAGCAGTACTTC. Full variable domain (rest looked up from reference TRBV7-9 and TRBJ2-7): DTGVSQNPRHKITKRGQNVTFRCDPISEHNRLYWYRQTLGQGPEFLTYFQNEAQLEKSRLLSDRFSAERPKGSFSTLEIQRTEQGDSAMYLCASSPRRGVYEQYFGPGTRLTVT.